One sample yielded the 26 T cell receptor beta chains listed below, sequenced in a study of vaccination and CD4 T cells after COVID-19. Treatment indicated: roughly nine-day PBMC culture with coronavirus spike peptide pools or control peptides (ViraFEST assay). The antigens these receptors bind are not known. Sequenced with the Oncomine TCR Beta short-read assay was DNA taken from cultured CD4+ T cells. TCRdb re-derived calls from the PCR reads in MiXCR, one entry per CDR3 protein. The sample has more than 4,000 distinct CDR3 sequences, about a quarter seen once. Sequencing was done on a sample of CD4+ T cells from blood, cultured in vitro. The receptors stem from a human donor who had recovered from COVID-19.

A few counts support this clonotype. The chain combines TRBV19 with TRBJ2-1; D might be TRBD1 or TRBD2, each matching 6 bases. The CDR3 is 19 amino acids. Germline CDR1 LNHDA, CDR2 SQIVND (reference sequence). V lost 2 bases and J 7 bases, leaving 27 bases between the germline ends. The CDR3 loop reads CASSIMRGFLGGGRNEQFF. The CDR3 DNA sequence: TGTGCCAGTAGTATAATGAGGGGGTTTCTCGGGGGCGGGCGAAATGAGCAGTTCTTC.

This clonotype appeared a few times. The chain recombines TRBV15 with TRBJ1-3, with D unclear. The germline CDR1 and CDR2 sequences are LNHNV and YYDKDF (reference sequence). V lost 3 bases and J lost 2, with 8 bases in between. This CDR3 has 14 residues. DNA for the CDR3: TGTGCCACCAGCAGGCCTTCTACTGGAAACACCATATATTTT. The encoded protein is CATSRPSTGNTIYF.

The gene calls are TRBV5-4 and TRBJ2-2; D unresolved. Per germline, CDR1 SGHNT and CDR2 YYREEE (reference sequence). V was shortened by 0 bases and J by 7 bases, with 7 bases between the two germline ends. This CDR3 is 13 amino acids long. CDR3 in amino acids: CASSLVKGGELFF. The DNA of the CDR3 is TGTGCCAGCAGCTTGGTGAAGGGCGGGGAGCTGTTTTTT.

This clonotype is labeled as medium-sized (0.01 to 0.1%). The rearrangement links TRBV20-1 to TRBJ2-5; 14 bases line up with TRBD2. The V and J ends lost 5 bases and 0 bases, in that order; junction bases with no gene match: 8. CDR1 and CDR2 from the germline V gene are DFQATT and SNEGSKA (reference sequence). The CDR3 runs 17 residues. CDR3 amino acids: CSAGPPGLAGDQETQYF. The CDR3 coding sequence is TGCAGTGCTGGGCCGCCGGGACTAGCGGGAGACCAAGAGACCCAGTACTTC.

In its sample, this clonotype was seen a few times. V is TRBV5-1 and J is TRBJ1-5; D is perhaps TRBD1 (6 bases). V gave up 4 bases and J gave up 4 bases, with 12 bases separating them. Germline CDR1 and CDR2: SGHRS and YFSETQ. This CDR3 is built from 14 residues. The CDR3: CASSPGHQNQPQHF. The CDR3 DNA is TGCGCCAGCAGCCCGGGACATCAAAATCAGCCCCAGCATTTT.

Remarks on this clonotype: The CDR3 does not end in the conserved phenylalanine or tryptophan, so this is likely a read error. The chain is built from TRBV18 and TRBJ2-5; 10 bases are shared with TRBD2. Germline V gives CDR1 KGHSH, CDR2 LQKENI. V shed 3 bases and J 2 bases; nucleotides not matched to a gene: 6. This CDR3 has 16 residues. CDR3 DNA: TGTGCCAGCTCACCTACCCTGACTAGCGGGCAAGAGACCCAGTACCTC. This translates into CASSPTLTSGQETQYL.

The rearrangement links TRBV20-1 to TRBJ2-1, with 14 bases lining up with TRBD2. This CDR3 is built from 13 residues. Looked up from germline, CDR1 is DFQATT and CDR2 is SNEGSKA (reference sequence). V was clipped by 5 bases and J by 13 bases; unmatched bases: 7. The CDR3 DNA is TGCAGTGCTTCTAGGACTAGCGGGGGGTTACAGTTCTTC. Protein product: CSASRTSGGLQFF.

This clonotype is deemed medium-sized (0.01 to 0.1%). The chain couples TRBV6-2 or TRBV6-3 to TRBJ2-2; 7 bases fit TRBD1. This CDR3 contains 14 residues. Per the germline V gene, CDR1 is MNHEY and CDR2 is SVGEGT. V was clipped by 7 bases and J by 3 bases; unmatched bases: 5. Here the CDR3 reads CASIWGQYTGELFF. In nucleotides, the CDR3 is TGTGCCAGCATTTGGGGACAGTACACCGGGGAGCTGTTTTTT.

This clonotype has more than one count but fewer than ten. V gene TRBV20-1 combines with J gene TRBJ2-3; D possibly corresponds to TRBD2 (6 bases). CDR3 size: 16 residues. Per germline, CDR1 DFQATT and CDR2 SNEGSKA (reference sequence). Trimming left V 2 bases short and J 0 bases short, with 15 bases between. The CDR3 loop reads CSARSMTRSSTDTQYF. The CDR3 bases are TGCAGTGCTAGATCCATGACTAGGTCCAGCACAGATACGCAGTATTTT.

This clonotype was picked up a small number of times. V gene TRBV6-1 combines with J gene TRBJ1-2; TRBD1 agrees at 7 bases. CDR1 and CDR2 (germline): MNHNS, SASEGT. The CDR3 is 13 residues long. V was pared by 6 bases and J by 6 bases, with 7 bases of the junction left unmatched. Here the CDR3 reads CASRSTGANGYTF. In nucleotides, the CDR3 is TGTGCCAGCAGAAGCACAGGGGCCAATGGCTACACCTTC.

The chain combines TRBV10-3 with TRBJ1-5; no definite D call. The V and J ends lost 5 bases and 5 bases respectively, with 10 bases between them. CDR3 size: 13 residues. Germline CDR1 reads ENHRY; CDR2 reads SYGVKD. The CDR3 coding sequence is TGTGCCATCAGTCTGGACGGAGATCAGCCCCAGCATTTT. It translates to CAISLDGDQPQHF.

CDR3 nucleotide sequence: TGCAGTGCTAGCGGCACCGGACAGGGCTCCTACGAGCAGTACTTC. Translation: CSASGTGQGSYEQYF. The chain carries TRBV20-1 and TRBJ2-7, with TRBD1 matching 8 bases. Unmatched junction bases numbered 7, after V lost 3 bases and J lost 0 bases. The germline V gene encodes CDR1 DFQATT and CDR2 SNEGSKA (reference sequence). The length of the CDR3 is 15 residues.

This clonotype was seen only a few times. The chain employs TRBV5-1 and TRBJ1-1, with 8 bases fitting TRBD1. CDR1 and CDR2 (germline): SGHRS, YFSETQ. J lost 1 base, V lost 1 base, and 6 bases had no gene match. The CDR3 runs 16 residues. The CDR3: CASSLKGQVRNTEAFF. The CDR3 coding sequence is TGCGCCAGCAGCTTGAAGGGACAGGTTAGGAACACTGAAGCTTTCTTT. The full variable domain, rest sourced from reference TRBV5-1 and TRBJ1-1, is KAGVTQTPRYLIKTRGQQVTLSCSPISGHRSVSWYQQTPGQGLQFLFEYFSETQRNKGNFPGRFSGRQFSNSRSEMNVSTLELGDSALYLCASSLKGQVRNTEAFFGQGTRLTVV.

The chain couples TRBV6-1 to TRBJ1-4; 7 positions agree with TRBD1. V trimming: 6 bases; J trimming: 0 bases; junction bases outside the gene matches: 4. CDR3 size: 15 residues. Germline V CDR1 and CDR2: MNHNS, SASEGT. CDR3 DNA: TGTGCCAGCAGACGAACAGGGGCAACTAATGAAAAACTGTTTTTT. This translates into CASRRTGATNEKLFF.

This clonotype has only a few counts. This chain connects TRBV6-1 to TRBJ2-1; the D is unclear. Trimming cost V 6 bases and J 3 bases, with 9 bases left between them. Germline assignment: CDR1 MNHNS and CDR2 SASEGT. The CDR3 extends over 13 amino acids. CDR3 residues: CASSFKVYNEQFF. Written as DNA, the CDR3 is TGTGCCAGCAGCTTCAAGGTCTACAATGAGCAGTTCTTC.

This clonotype rates as medium-sized. The chain recombines TRBV30 with TRBJ1-6, with a possible D match to TRBD1 (5 bases). The CDR3 runs 13 residues. The V gene lost 3 bases and the J gene lost 5 bases, with 8 bases spanning the gap. CDR1 and CDR2 from the germline V gene are GTSNPN and SVGIG (reference sequence). This chain's CDR3 is CAWRGENNSPLHF. The CDR3 bases are TGTGCCTGGAGAGGGGAAAATAATTCACCCCTCCACTTT.

The CDR3 region is CASSGPGGYEQYF. The CDR3 DNA follows: TGTGCCAGCAGTGGTCCAGGGGGTTACGAGCAGTACTTC. The rearrangement joins TRBV2 to TRBJ2-7, with 7 bases matching TRBD1. This CDR3 contains 13 residues. Germline CDR1 SNHLY, CDR2 FYNNEI. J was trimmed by 4 bases and V by 4 bases; bases with no gene match: 4.

The rearrangement uses TRBV5-1 and TRBJ2-7, with 7 bases identical to TRBD2. The CDR3 sequence is 14 residues long. Trimming removed 4 bases from V and 4 bases from J; junction bases left unmatched: 8. CDR1 SGHRS and CDR2 YFSETQ come from the germline V gene. CDR3 in amino acids: CASSLTSKSYEQYF. The CDR3 DNA reads TGCGCCAGCAGCCTGACTAGCAAGTCATACGAGCAGTACTTC. The variable domain in full, with the rest retrieved from reference TRBV5-1 and TRBJ2-7, is KAGVTQTPRYLIKTRGQQVTLSCSPISGHRSVSWYQQTPGQGLQFLFEYFSETQRNKGNFPGRFSGRQFSNSRSEMNVSTLELGDSALYLCASSLTSKSYEQYFGPGTRLTVT.

This clonotype occurred a few times. The DNA for the CDR3 is TGTGCCAGCAGCCTAAACGGACTGCAGGCAAACACCGGGGAGCTGTTTTTT. Its translation is CASSLNGLQANTGELFF. The J gene is TRBJ2-2, the V gene TRBV6-1; D might be TRBD2 (5 bases). Germline lookup yields CDR1 MNHNS and CDR2 SASEGT. V lost 6 bases, J lost 2 bases, and 19 bases lay in between. This CDR3 region has 17 residues.

This clonotype has just a few counts. The V gene is TRBV18, the J gene TRBJ1-6; D is unresolved. The CDR3 extends over 13 amino acids. Germline-derived CDR1 and CDR2 are KGHSH and LQKENI. Trimming shortened V by 3 bases and J by 7 bases, and 7 bases separated the two germline ends. The CDR3 spells CASSPAGNSPLHF. CDR3 nucleotides: TGTGCCAGCTCACCCGCCGGGAATTCACCCCTCCACTTT.

The chain links TRBV6-5 to TRBJ1-3, with no clear D. Between the trimmed V and J ends, which lost 2 bases and 4 bases, there was a span of 12 bases. This CDR3 is built from 15 residues. The V gene's germline CDR1 is MNHEY and CDR2 SVGAGI. The CDR3 is CASSYTHGSGNTIYF. In nucleotides, the CDR3 is TGTGCCAGCAGTTACACACACGGGTCCGGAAACACCATATATTTT.

This clonotype came up a few times. The chain employs TRBV30 and TRBJ1-6; weak D call: TRBD1 (5 bases). Germline loops: CDR1 GTSNPN, CDR2 SVGIG (reference sequence). The CDR3 totals 13 residues. Trimming cost V 4 bases and J 3 bases, with 7 bases left between them. CDR3 protein: CAWTGHYNSPLHF. Here the CDR3 DNA reads TGTGCCTGGACCGGACACTATAATTCACCCCTCCACTTT.

The rearrangement links TRBV7-2 to TRBJ2-3; TRBD2 aligns across 8 bases. Germline CDR1 SGHTA, CDR2 FQGNSA. The CDR3 has 20 amino acids. The V segment lost 0 bases and the J segment 2 bases; nucleotides outside the gene matches: 16. CDR3 coding DNA: TGTGCCAGCAGCTTAGCTCGGGTATTTACTAGCGGACAAAACACAGATACGCAGTATTTT. Protein: CASSLARVFTSGQNTDTQYF.

Only a few counts were recorded for this clonotype. V and J are TRBV30 and TRBJ2-2, with D hard to call. The CDR3 consists of 11 residues. V lost 4 bases, J lost 3 bases, and 3 bases lay in between. Germline-derived CDR1 and CDR2 are GTSNPN and SVGIG (reference sequence). The CDR3 region has the DNA TGTGCCTGGAAGGACACCGGGGAGCTGTTTTTT. As protein: CAWKDTGELFF.

Concerning this clonotype: The junction shows a germline mismatch at one end, possibly a read error. V gene TRBV10-3 combines with J gene TRBJ2-3, with 10 bases fitting TRBD1. The germline CDR1 and CDR2 sequences are ENHRY and SYGVKD. The CDR3 covers 15 residues. The CDR3 loop reads CASSRDRGQGDTQYF. CDR3 sequence (DNA): TGTGCCAGCAGTCGGGACAGGGGACAGGGAGATACGCAGTATTTT.

The chain joins TRBV10-2 to TRBJ1-5, with TRBD1 as a possible D gene (5 bases). This CDR3 is 14 amino acids long. Trimming stripped 2 bases from V and 6 bases from J, with 11 bases between. The V gene's germline CDR1 is WSHSY and CDR2 SAAADI. CDR3 sequence reads: CASSETGGGQPQHF. CDR3 DNA sequence: TGCGCCAGCAGTGAGACGGGGGGTGGTCAGCCCCAGCATTTT.